Shown below are 23 T cell receptor beta chains from a single sample sequenced in a study of blood T cell repertoires in COVID-19. Sequenced by immunoSEQ multiplex PCR; TCRdb stores in-frame clones only, minus some. Here the sample spans roughly 82,000 clones, around 82% being singletons. The sequenced sample was peripheral blood. The receptors originated from a man aged 55 to 69 with acute or convalescent COVID-19.

In its sample, this clone was seen once. The J gene is TRBJ1-2, the V gene TRBV27, with TRBD1 identical over 7 bases. Germline assignment: CDR1 MNHEY and CDR2 SMNVEV (reference sequence). This CDR3 has 15 amino acids. The J segment lost 6 bases and the V segment lost 1 base, leaving 8 bases of the junction unmatched. CDR3 coding DNA: TGTGCCAGCAGTTTATTGAGGGGGCAGGGAAATGGCTACACCTTC. Amino acid sequence: CASSLLRGQGNGYTF.

This clone was detected a few times. This chain links TRBV28 with TRBJ2-7, with 9 bases aligning to TRBD2. Germline-derived CDR1 and CDR2 are MDHEN and SYDVKM. There are 18 residues in the CDR3. J was trimmed by 4 bases and V by 5 bases; bases with no gene match: 18. The DNA of the CDR3 is TGTGCCAGCAGTCCTAAGGGTATAAGGACTAGCGCTATATACGAGCAGTACTTC. This translates into CASSPKGIRTSAIYEQYF. The full variable domain, rest sourced from reference TRBV28 and TRBJ2-7, is DVKVTQSSRYLVKRTGEKVFLECVQDMDHENMFWYRQDPGLGLRLIYFSYDVKMKEKGDIPEGYSVSREKKERFSLILESASTNQTSMYLCASSPKGIRTSAIYEQYFGPGTRLTVT.

The gene calls are TRBV30 and TRBJ2-7, with D perhaps matching TRBD2 (5 bases). The germline gives CDR1 GTSNPN, CDR2 SVGIG (reference sequence). V lost 7 bases, J lost 0 bases, and 16 bases lay in between. This CDR3 comprises 14 residues. CDR3 loop: CAYHPPGSSYEQYF. The CDR3, as DNA: TGTGCCTACCACCCCCCGGGAAGCTCCTACGAGCAGTACTTC.

The chain couples TRBV14 to TRBJ1-2, with 10 positions matching TRBD1. V dropped 9 bases and J dropped 5; count of bases not matched to a gene: 9. The CDR3 spans 14 residues. Germline values: CDR1 SGHDN, CDR2 FVKESK. The CDR3, as DNA: TGTGCCAGTAGTGGAACGGGACAGGGGTATGGCTACACCTTC. This encodes CASSGTGQGYGYTF.

The chain is built from TRBV6-2 or TRBV6-3 and TRBJ2-1; unclear D gene. Per germline, CDR1 MNHEY and CDR2 SVGEGT. This CDR3 is 14 amino acids long. Trimming removed 0 bases from V and 6 bases from J, with 9 bases in between. The CDR3 protein is CASSYSIPSNEQFF. The CDR3 nucleotides read TGTGCCAGCAGTTACTCGATTCCCAGCAATGAGCAGTTCTTC.

The chain joins TRBV28 to TRBJ2-1; D is ambiguous. Germline values: CDR1 MDHEN, CDR2 SYDVKM. The germline V and J ends were trimmed by 1 base and 10 bases, with 17 bases remaining between them. The length of the CDR3 is 15 residues. The CDR3 loop is CASSLLSVPPREQFF. CDR3 coding DNA: TGTGCCAGCAGTTTATTATCTGTGCCCCCTAGGGAGCAGTTCTTC.

A single count supports this clone. The chain carries TRBV19 and TRBJ1-1, with a tentative D call TRBD1 (5 bases). The V gene's germline CDR1 is LNHDA and CDR2 SQIVND (reference sequence). The CDR3 loop spans 17 amino acids. The V gene lost 5 bases and the J gene lost 0 bases, with 19 bases spanning the gap. CDR3 bases: TGTGCCAGTAGTTCGGCAGGGCTTTGGGGGGTGAACACTGAAGCTTTCTTT. Translated: CASSSAGLWGVNTEAFF.

The J gene is TRBJ1-6, the V gene TRBV6-5; TRBD1 agrees at 9 bases. The CDR3 has 15 amino acids. J was trimmed by 9 bases and V by 3 bases; bases with no gene match: 6. Germline loops: CDR1 MNHEY, CDR2 SVGAGI. CDR3 residues: CASSYGQGRRSPLHF. The CDR3 coding sequence is TGTGCCAGCAGTTATGGACAGGGGCGTCGTTCACCCCTCCACTTT.

The chain employs TRBV30 and TRBJ1-2; D might be TRBD1 (5 bases). Trimming stripped 8 bases from V and 0 bases from J, with 10 bases between. From germline, CDR1 is GTSNPN and CDR2 SVGIG (reference sequence). There are 12 residues in the CDR3. In DNA, the CDR3 is TGTGCCCGGGGGGAATCTAACTATGGCTACACCTTC. Amino acids: CARGESNYGYTF.

The V and J genes are TRBV4-1 and TRBJ1-4, with a possible D match to TRBD1 (6 bases). Trimming took 3 bases from V and 5 from J, leaving 10 bases between them. The CDR3 runs 14 residues. From germline, CDR1 is MGHRA and CDR2 YSYEKL. CDR3 region: CASSQTGVNEKLFF. In DNA, the CDR3 is TGCGCCAGCAGCCAGACAGGAGTCAATGAAAAACTGTTTTTT.

The chain combines TRBV7-2 with TRBJ1-5, with 7 bases aligning to TRBD1. With 5 bases clipped from V and 6 bases from J, the junction kept 16 bases outside the gene matches. The germline CDR1 and CDR2 sequences are SGHTA and FQGNSA. The CDR3 loop spans 17 amino acids. CDR3 protein: CASSRPTRQGRAQPQHF. For the CDR3, the DNA is TGTGCCAGCAGCCGCCCCACCCGACAGGGACGTGCTCAGCCCCAGCATTTT.

This clone was counted a few times. The junction does not match germline at one end; this may be a read error. The chain combines TRBV2 with TRBJ2-3; D gene uncertain. The CDR3 runs to 15 residues. CDR1 is SNHLY and CDR2 is FYNNEI in the germline V gene. The CDR3 protein is CASSEGSTSTNTQYF. CDR3 sequence (DNA): TGTGCCAGCAGTGAGGGCTCAACCTCCACAAATACGCAGTATTTT.

The J gene is TRBJ1-1, the V gene TRBV4-3; D is ambiguous. V dropped 4 bases and J dropped 0 bases, with 12 bases sitting between them. CDR1 and CDR2 (germline): LGHNA, YSLEER. The CDR3 runs to 15 residues. CDR3 region: CASSLSPVMNTEAFF. The DNA for the CDR3 is TGCGCCAGCAGCCTAAGCCCGGTCATGAACACTGAAGCTTTCTTT.

This chain links TRBV12-3 or TRBV12-4 with TRBJ2-3; D might be TRBD2 (5 bases). The CDR3 covers 13 residues. Trimming cost V 5 bases and J 6 bases, with 12 bases left between them. The DNA for the CDR3 is TGTGCCAGCAGTCCCCGGGGTAGGGATACGCAGTATTTT. As protein: CASSPRGRDTQYF.

This clone was recorded a few times. This chain joins TRBV27 and TRBJ1-1; D possibly corresponds to TRBD1 (5 bases). CDR3 length: 13 amino acids. Per the germline V gene, CDR1 is MNHEY and CDR2 is SMNVEV (reference sequence). The V end was cut by 2 bases, the J end by 5 bases, with 9 bases between. CDR3 protein: CASSLQGLTEAFF. The CDR3 region has the DNA TGTGCCAGCAGTTTACAGGGACTTACTGAAGCTTTCTTT.

This clone was seen just once. The chain combines TRBV3-1 (or the pseudogene TRBV3-2) with TRBJ2-2, with 11 bases matching TRBD1. With 4 bases clipped from V and 3 bases from J, the junction kept 4 bases outside the gene matches. CDR1 and CDR2 from the germline V gene are LGHDT and YNNKEL (reference sequence). CDR3 length: 16 amino acids. The CDR3: CASSPWTGGDTGELFF. DNA of the CDR3: TGTGCCAGCAGCCCGTGGACAGGGGGCGACACCGGGGAGCTGTTTTTT.

The V and J genes are TRBV6-5 and TRBJ2-3; D is possibly TRBD2 (5 bases). Trimming left V 0 bases short and J 3 bases short, with 13 bases between. This CDR3 region has 16 residues. From germline, CDR1 is MNHEY and CDR2 SVGAGI. CDR3 bases: TGTGCCAGCAGTTACTCGAGCGGCGTGAAGACAGATACGCAGTATTTT. It specifies CASSYSSGVKTDTQYF.

CDR3 region: CASSGDRGGNEQFF. The CDR3 DNA reads TGTGCCAGCAGCGGGGACAGGGGAGGCAATGAGCAGTTCTTC. The chain carries TRBV2 and TRBJ2-1; 10 nucleotides agree with TRBD1. Looked up from germline, CDR1 is SNHLY and CDR2 is FYNNEI. This CDR3 is built from 14 residues. Germline trimming cut 6 bases from V and 6 bases from J; bases unmatched to any gene: 5. Complete variable domain (other parts from reference TRBV2 and TRBJ2-1): EPEVTQTPSHQVTQMGQEVILRCVPISNHLYFYWYRQILGQKVEFLVSFYNNEISEKSEIFDDQFSVERPDGSNFTLKIRSTKLEDSAMYFCASSGDRGGNEQFFGPGTRLTVL.

The J gene is TRBJ2-2, the V gene TRBV28; 8 nucleotides agree with TRBD2. The J segment lost 5 bases and the V segment lost 7 bases, leaving 9 bases of the junction unmatched. The CDR3 covers 15 residues. The germline CDR1 and CDR2 sequences are MDHEN and SYDVKM. CDR3 amino acids: CASNPGTSGTGELFF. The CDR3 coding sequence is TGTGCCAGCAACCCCGGGACTAGTGGGACCGGGGAGCTGTTTTTT.

This clone was detected only a few times. The V gene is TRBV28, the J gene TRBJ2-3, with 8 bases fitting TRBD2. J gave up 2 bases and V 3 bases, and 4 bases lay outside the gene matches. CDR3 size: 15 residues. Germline V gene data show CDR1 as MDHEN and CDR2 as SYDVKM. The CDR3 protein is CASSFRLANTDTQYF. CDR3 DNA: TGTGCCAGCAGTTTTCGACTAGCGAACACAGATACGCAGTATTTT.

The rearrangement links TRBV19 to TRBJ1-1; the match to TRBD1 covers 9 bases. Germline loops: CDR1 LNHDA, CDR2 SQIVND (reference sequence). The junction had 2 bases not matched to a gene; V was cut back by 2 bases and J by 4 bases. The CDR3 is made up of 14 amino acids. This CDR3 reads CASSIYRGPTEAFF. The CDR3 DNA reads TGTGCCAGTAGTATATACAGGGGGCCCACTGAAGCTTTCTTT.

This clone was seen a few times. V gene TRBV9 combines with J gene TRBJ2-7, with 11 bases fitting TRBD2. J lost 4 bases, V lost 2 bases, and 5 bases had no gene match. This CDR3 is built from 15 residues. From germline, CDR1 is SGDLS and CDR2 YYNGEE. In DNA, the CDR3 is TGTGCCAGCAGCGTTGGACTAGCGGGTGTATACGAGCAGTACTTC. This encodes CASSVGLAGVYEQYF.

CDR3 sequence reads: CASSTETGGSPLHF. The CDR3, as DNA: TGTGCCAGTAGTACTGAAACGGGGGGATCACCCCTCCACTTT. V is TRBV19 and J is TRBJ1-6; D may be TRBD1 (5 bases). V lost 4 bases to trimming and J lost 10 bases, with 14 bases between them. This CDR3 has 14 amino acids. Per germline, CDR1 LNHDA and CDR2 SQIVND (reference sequence).